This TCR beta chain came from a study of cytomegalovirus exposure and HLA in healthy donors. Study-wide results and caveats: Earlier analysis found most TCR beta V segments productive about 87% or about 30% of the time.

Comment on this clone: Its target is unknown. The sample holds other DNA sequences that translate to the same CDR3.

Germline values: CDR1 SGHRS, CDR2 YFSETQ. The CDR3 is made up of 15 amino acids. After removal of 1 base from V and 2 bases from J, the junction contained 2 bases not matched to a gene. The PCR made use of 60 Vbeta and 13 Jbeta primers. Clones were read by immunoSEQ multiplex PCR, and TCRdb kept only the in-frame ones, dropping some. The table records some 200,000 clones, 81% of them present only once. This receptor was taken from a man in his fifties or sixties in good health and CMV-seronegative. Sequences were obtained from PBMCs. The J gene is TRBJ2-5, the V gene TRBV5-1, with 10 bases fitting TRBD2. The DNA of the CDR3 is TGCGCCAGCAGCTTGTCTAGCGGGGGACAAGAGACCCAGTACTTC. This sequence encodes CASSLSSGGQETQYF.